A single sample is the source of the 31 T cell receptor beta chains below, sequenced in a study of metastatic and nonmetastatic thyroid tumors. From the PCR reads, TCRdb re-called clones with MiXCR. The data show about 27,000 clones, roughly an eighth seen once. There were no patients who had received any treatment before thyroid surgery. The sample taken for sequencing was blood. The receptor set was obtained from a female donor with papillary thyroid cancer or a benign thyroid nodule (not recorded which). Some clones in this sample may be carry-over from other donors' samples.

This clone occurred many times. Germline is not matched at one junction end, which may reflect a read error. The genes are TRBV6-4 and TRBJ2-1, with D maybe TRBD2 (6 bases). The CDR3 sequence is 15 residues long. Germline CDR1 MRHNA, CDR2 SNTAGT. CDR3 in amino acids: CANSVGGNSYNEQFF. The CDR3 DNA follows: TGTGCCAACAGTGTTGGCGGGAACTCCTACAATGAGCAGTTCTTC.

This clone was detected many times. The chain employs TRBV11-1 and TRBJ2-5; the D gene is possibly TRBD2 (6 bases). Trimming pared 1 base from V and 0 bases from J, leaving 18 bases between. The germline V gene has CDR1 SGHAT and CDR2 FQDESV (reference sequence). The CDR3 has 18 residues. CDR3 loop: CASSLGSGVSGYQETQYF. The CDR3 DNA reads TGTGCCAGCAGCTTAGGGTCTGGAGTTAGCGGATACCAAGAGACCCAGTACTTC.

This clone was counted many times. V gene TRBV12-5 combines with J gene TRBJ2-2; possible D gene TRBD1, 6 bases. This CDR3 region has 14 residues. The V gene's germline CDR1 is LGHNT and CDR2 FRNRAP. Trimming shortened V by 10 bases and J by 3 bases, and 15 bases separated the two germline ends. The CDR3 region is CATHRDKYTGELFF. In DNA, the CDR3 is TGTGCTACACACCGGGACAAGTACACCGGGGAGCTGTTTTTT.

This clone was observed many times. The genes are TRBV20-1 and TRBJ2-1; 7 bases are a match to TRBD2. Germline lookup yields CDR1 DFQATT and CDR2 SNEGSKA (reference sequence). The V segment lost 0 bases and the J segment 0 bases; nucleotides outside the gene matches: 8. The CDR3 totals 17 residues. The CDR3 coding sequence is TGCAGTGCTAGAGATTTCTTAGCGGGTAGCTCCTACAATGAGCAGTTCTTC. Translating gives CSARDFLAGSSYNEQFF.

This clone was counted ten times or more. The chain is built from TRBV5-6 and TRBJ1-1; the D is unclear. This CDR3 region has 15 residues. Between the trimmed V and J ends, which lost 0 bases and 4 bases, there was a span of 13 bases. The germline gives CDR1 SGHDT, CDR2 YYEEEE. As DNA, the CDR3 is TGTGCCAGCAGCTTGGGTGGCATCGGGAGCACTGAAGCTTTCTTT. It encodes CASSLGGIGSTEAFF.

Many counts were recorded for this clone. This chain uses TRBV6-2 or TRBV6-3 with TRBJ1-5, with a weak D call TRBD1 (6 bases). V was shortened by 5 bases and J by 4 bases, with 12 bases between the two germline ends. The CDR3 spans 14 residues. Germline CDR1 MNHEY, CDR2 SVGEGT. CDR3 protein: CASSKEGGNQPQHF. The CDR3 DNA reads as TGTGCCAGCAGTAAAGAGGGGGGGAATCAGCCCCAGCATTTT.

J is TRBJ2-7 and V is TRBV30; 10 bases line up with TRBD2. Unmatched junction bases numbered 8, after V lost 2 bases and J lost 4 bases. CDR1 GTSNPN and CDR2 SVGIG come from the germline V gene (reference sequence). This CDR3 comprises 15 residues. The CDR3 sequence is CAWSPVAGGRYEQYF. The CDR3 region has the DNA TGTGCCTGGAGTCCGGTAGCGGGAGGAAGGTACGAGCAGTACTTC.

This clone was observed at least ten times. The chain carries TRBV20-1 and TRBJ2-5; the match to TRBD2 covers 9 bases. The CDR3 sequence is 15 residues long. Looked up from germline, CDR1 is DFQATT and CDR2 is SNEGSKA (reference sequence). The ends lost 3 bases at V and 7 bases at J; junction bases unmatched: 12. CDR3 amino acids: CSASASGVRWGTQYF. The CDR3 coding sequence is TGCAGTGCTAGTGCTAGCGGGGTTCGTTGGGGGACCCAGTACTTC.

This clone was found a few times. Possible read error: a much larger clone is one base away. The V and J genes are TRBV3-1 and TRBJ1-3; D possibly corresponds to TRBD1 (6 bases). This CDR3 is 16 amino acids long. Germline assignment: CDR1 LGHDT and CDR2 YNNKEL (reference sequence). The CDR3 here is CVSRGTGISSGNTIYF. The CDR3 DNA reads TGTGTCAGCAGGGGTACAGGGATAAGCTCTGGAAACACCATATATTTT. Supplemented by reference TRBV3-1 and TRBJ1-3, the full variable domain reads DTAVSQTPKYLVTQMGNDKSIKCEQNLGHDTMYWYKQDSKKFLKIMFSYNNKELIINETVPNRFSPKSPDKAHLNLHINSLELGDSAVYFCVSRGTGISSGNTIYFGEGSWLTVV.

This clone has only a few counts. The chain is built from TRBV6-5 and TRBJ1-4, with 10 bases lining up with TRBD1. Germline lookup yields CDR1 MNHEY and CDR2 SVGAGI. The trim removed 6 bases at V and 7 bases at J, leaving 2 bases unmatched. This CDR3 spans 13 amino acids. The CDR3 region has the DNA TGTGCCAGCAGCGGACAGGGGGGTGAAAAACTGTTTTTT. It translates to CASSGQGGEKLFF.

By sample fraction, this clone is medium-sized. V gene TRBV27 combines with J gene TRBJ2-3; TRBD2 matches at 12 bases. The CDR3 has 16 residues. Trimming at V came to 4 bases and at J to 5 bases, leaving 7 bases not matched to a gene. Germline-derived CDR1 and CDR2 are MNHEY and SMNVEV (reference sequence). Here the CDR3 DNA reads TGTGCCAGCAGTTCCCTAGCGGGAGGGCCTTTAGATACGCAGTATTTT. Its protein product is CASSSLAGGPLDTQYF.

This clone was detected a few times. The V call is TRBV5-1, the J call TRBJ1-2; D possibly corresponds to TRBD1 (5 bases). The length of the CDR3 is 14 residues. Germline CDR1 reads SGHRS; CDR2 reads YFSETQ. Trimming took off 0 bases at V and 6 bases at J, with 12 bases between the two ends. The CDR3 region is CASSLDQGWDGYTF. CDR3 in DNA: TGCGCCAGCAGCTTGGACCAGGGATGGGATGGCTACACCTTC.

V and J are TRBV5-1 and TRBJ1-2; 11 bases are a match to TRBD1. The CDR3 sequence is 14 residues long. The V gene end was trimmed by 4 bases and the J gene end by 6 bases; junction bases not matched to a gene: 5. Germline lookup yields CDR1 SGHRS and CDR2 YFSETQ. CDR3: CASSGQGAADGYTF. The CDR3 bases are TGCGCCAGCAGCGGACAGGGGGCGGCAGATGGCTACACCTTC.

This clone has ten or more counts. The rearrangement links TRBV7-8 to TRBJ1-2; possible D gene TRBD1, 5 bases. Per germline, CDR1 SGHVS and CDR2 FQNEAQ. V was shortened by 0 bases and J by 12 bases, with 17 bases between the two germline ends. There are 14 residues in the CDR3. The CDR3 sequence: CASSLAGRETVDTF. CDR3 nucleotide sequence: TGTGCCAGCAGCTTAGCGGGCAGGGAAACGGTCGACACCTTC.

This clone was seen ten or more times. The gene calls are TRBV10-3 and TRBJ2-6, with D possibly TRBD2 on 5 matching bases. V lost 8 bases and J lost 2, with 10 bases in between. The CDR3 runs 14 residues. The V gene's germline CDR1 is ENHRY and CDR2 SYGVKD. CDR3 region: CAIDSGTGANVLTF. The CDR3 DNA reads as TGTGCCATCGATTCGGGAACTGGGGCCAACGTCCTGACTTTC.

This clone ranks as medium-sized. The chain has TRBV12-3 or TRBV12-4 and TRBJ2-7, with 11 positions matching TRBD2. CDR3 length: 15 amino acids. With V trimmed by 3 bases and J by 4 bases, 5 bases remained unmatched. CDR3 nucleotide sequence: TGTGCCAGCAGTTTGGATAGCGGGAGGGCTTACGAGCAGTACTTC. It is translated as CASSLDSGRAYEQYF.

This clone was seen many times. This chain links TRBV20-1 with TRBJ2-7, with a weak D call TRBD1 (6 bases). The CDR3 consists of 12 residues. The germline gives CDR1 DFQATT, CDR2 SNEGSKA (reference sequence). Trimming removed 3 bases at V and 3 bases at J, with 9 bases between. The CDR3 DNA reads TGCAGTGCTAGCACGGACAGCTACGAGCAGTACTTC. It translates to CSASTDSYEQYF.

This clone was seen ten or more times. The chain recombines TRBV5-4 with TRBJ2-1; D is perhaps TRBD1 (5 bases). Germline-derived CDR1 and CDR2 are SGHNT and YYREEE (reference sequence). Trimming stripped 4 bases from V and 6 bases from J, with 17 bases between. The CDR3 contains 15 residues. CDR3 sequence (DNA): TGTGCCAGCAGCCTGGACATGACGGGTATCAATGAGCAGTTCTTC. This encodes CASSLDMTGINEQFF.

This clone was seen ten or more times. The chain combines TRBV9 with TRBJ1-3; 7 bases agree with TRBD1. There are 18 residues in the CDR3. J lost 3 bases, V lost 0 bases, and 12 bases had no gene match. Germline assignment: CDR1 SGDLS and CDR2 YYNGEE. The CDR3 reads CASSVAPETGRSGNTIYF. For the CDR3, the DNA is TGTGCCAGCAGCGTAGCTCCCGAGACAGGGCGAAGTGGAAACACCATATATTTT.

The V call is TRBV5-1, the J call TRBJ2-7, with D maybe TRBD1 (6 bases). The germline gives CDR1 SGHRS, CDR2 YFSETQ. This CDR3 has 14 amino acids. Trimming took 3 bases from V and 2 from J, leaving 12 bases between them. The CDR3 bases are TGCGCCAGCAGCTCCCCACAGGGCCCCTACGAGCAGTACTTC. This sequence encodes CASSSPQGPYEQYF. The whole variable domain, remainder taken from reference TRBV5-1 and TRBJ2-7, is KAGVTQTPRYLIKTRGQQVTLSCSPISGHRSVSWYQQTPGQGLQFLFEYFSETQRNKGNFPGRFSGRQFSNSRSEMNVSTLELGDSALYLCASSSPQGPYEQYFGPGTRLTVT.

This clone was seen only a few times. The J gene is TRBJ2-7, the V gene TRBV28; TRBD2 matches at 8 bases. This CDR3 contains 15 residues. J lost 1 base, V lost 4 bases, and 6 bases had no gene match. Germline-derived CDR1 and CDR2 are MDHEN and SYDVKM. CDR3 DNA: TGTGCCAGCAGTTCACCGGGACTAGGTTCCTACGAGCAGTACTTC. It is translated as CASSSPGLGSYEQYF.

This clone was observed many times. The rearrangement joins TRBV29-1 to TRBJ2-5; D not certain. Per germline, CDR1 SQVTM and CDR2 ANQGSEA. V was pared by 3 bases and J by 3 bases, with 11 bases between. The CDR3 spans 13 residues. In DNA form, the CDR3 reads TGCAGCGTTGAGTGGGTAAAGAAAGAGACCCAGTACTTC. Protein product: CSVEWVKKETQYF. The complete variable domain, with remaining parts taken from reference TRBV29-1 and TRBJ2-5, reads SAVISQKPSRDICQRGTSLTIQCQVDSQVTMMFWYRQQPGQSLTLIATANQGSEATYESGFVIDKFPISRPNLTFSTLTVSNMSPEDSSIYLCSVEWVKKETQYFGPGTRLLVL.

In the case of this clone: This could be a read error, since a much larger clone is one nucleotide away. This same CDR3 is encoded by further DNA sequences in the sample. The genes are TRBV10-2 and TRBJ2-1; D unclear. The CDR3 contains 13 residues. Germline CDR1 is WSHSY and CDR2 is SAAADI. The CDR3 nucleotides are TGCGCCAGTAGTGGGCCAGCCGATCGAGGGCAGTTCTTC. Protein product: CASSGPADRGQFF.

The table lists this clone with a few counts. The chain joins TRBV6-1 to TRBJ2-7; D is undetermined. V lost 0 bases to trimming and J lost 0 bases, with 12 bases between them. This CDR3 contains 16 residues. CDR1 is MNHNS and CDR2 is SASEGT in the germline V gene. Written as DNA, the CDR3 is TGTGCCAGCAGTGAAGCGCTTGTCGCCCACTCCTACGAGCAGTACTTC. Protein sequence: CASSEALVAHSYEQYF.

There are many counts of this clone. V gene TRBV19 combines with J gene TRBJ1-4, with 9 positions matching TRBD1. With V trimmed by 7 bases and J by 5 bases, 5 bases remained unmatched. The germline V gene has CDR1 LNHDA and CDR2 SQIVND (reference sequence). CDR3 length equals 14 residues. The CDR3 DNA reads TGTGCCAGTACCCCGGGACAGGGAAATGAAAAACTGTTTTTT. Protein: CASTPGQGNEKLFF.

V and J are TRBV5-1 and TRBJ2-1; 8 nucleotides line up with TRBD2. Trimming removed 7 bases from V and 8 bases from J; junction bases left unmatched: 11. Germline CDR1 and CDR2: SGHRS and YFSETQ. The CDR3 runs to 14 residues. The CDR3 nucleotides are TGCGCCAGCTCCCGGGAGGGGCTTGGGGATGAGCAGTTCTTC. This translates into CASSREGLGDEQFF. Drawing the rest from reference TRBV5-1 and TRBJ2-1, the complete variable domain is KAGVTQTPRYLIKTRGQQVTLSCSPISGHRSVSWYQQTPGQGLQFLFEYFSETQRNKGNFPGRFSGRQFSNSRSEMNVSTLELGDSALYLCASSREGLGDEQFFGPGTRLTVL.

The V and J genes are TRBV7-2 and TRBJ2-3; unclear D gene. Germline V gives CDR1 SGHTA, CDR2 FQGNSA. CDR3 length: 11 residues. The V end lost 4 bases, the J end lost 7 bases, and 6 bases lay between the germline ends. The CDR3 reads CASSSTNTQYF. As DNA, the CDR3 is TGTGCCAGCAGCTCAACTAATACGCAGTATTTT. Using reference TRBV7-2 and TRBJ2-3 for the parts outside the CDR3, the full variable domain is GAGVSQSPSNKVTEKGKDVELRCDPISGHTALYWYRQSLGQGLEFLIYFQGNSAPDKSGLPSDRFSAERTGGSVSTLTIQRTQQEDSAVYLCASSSTNTQYFGPGTRLTVL.

About this clone: This may come from a read error, since a much larger clone is one base off. This chain connects TRBV12-3 or TRBV12-4 to TRBJ1-1; D remains ambiguous. Trimming stripped 7 bases from V and 10 bases from J, with 13 bases between. This CDR3 region has 11 residues. The CDR3 DNA reads TGTGCCAGCAATTTGGGGAGCAGAGCTTTCTTT. Amino acids: CASNLGSRAFF.

By share of the sample, this clone is medium-sized. The rearrangement joins TRBV27 to TRBJ2-7; D remains unclear. In germline, CDR1 is MNHEY, CDR2 SMNVEV (reference sequence). Between the trimmed V and J ends, which lost 3 bases and 4 bases, there was a span of 13 bases. The CDR3 runs 14 residues. The CDR3 loop is CASSFSQDLYEQYF. The CDR3 DNA is TGTGCCAGCAGTTTTTCCCAAGACTTGTACGAGCAGTACTTC.

The chain employs TRBV12-3 or TRBV12-4 and TRBJ2-1; TRBD2 might be the D (6 bases). Trimming left V 8 bases short and J 6 bases short, with 23 bases between. The CDR3 is made up of 16 amino acids. The CDR3 spells CASVGREDRAGNEQFF. CDR3 nucleotides: TGTGCCAGCGTCGGTAGGGAAGATCGAGCGGGCAATGAGCAGTTCTTC.

This clone appeared many times. It may be a read error: a sequence one base away is much more abundant. The rearrangement joins TRBV20-1 to TRBJ2-1, with TRBD1 matching 7 bases. V lost 4 bases and J lost 6; bases outside the gene matches: 9. This CDR3 comprises 14 residues. Germline V gene sequence: CDR1 DFQATT, CDR2 SNEGSKA (reference sequence). Written as DNA, the CDR3 is TGCAGTGCTATGACAGGGCAAAAATGCAATGAGCAGTTCTTC. Encoded protein: CSAMTGQKCNEQFF.